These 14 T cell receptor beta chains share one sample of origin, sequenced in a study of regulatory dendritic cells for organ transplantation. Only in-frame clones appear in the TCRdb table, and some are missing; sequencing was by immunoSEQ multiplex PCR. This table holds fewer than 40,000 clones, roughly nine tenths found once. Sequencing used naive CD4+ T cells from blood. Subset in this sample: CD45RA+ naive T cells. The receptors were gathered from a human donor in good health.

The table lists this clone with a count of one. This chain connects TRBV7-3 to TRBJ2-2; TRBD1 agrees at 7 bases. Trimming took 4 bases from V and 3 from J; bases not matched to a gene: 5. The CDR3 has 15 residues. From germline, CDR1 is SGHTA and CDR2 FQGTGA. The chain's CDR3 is CASSSYRGYTGELFF. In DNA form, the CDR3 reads TGTGCCAGCAGCTCTTACAGGGGATACACCGGGGAGCTGTTTTTT.

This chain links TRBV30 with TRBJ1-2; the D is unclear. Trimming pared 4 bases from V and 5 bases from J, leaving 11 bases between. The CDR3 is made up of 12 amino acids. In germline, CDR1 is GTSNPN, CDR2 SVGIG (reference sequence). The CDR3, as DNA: TGTGCCTGGACCGAGACAACTTATGGCTACACCTTC. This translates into CAWTETTYGYTF.

CDR3 sequence (DNA): TGTGCCAGCAGCGTAGGGCAATTGAACACTGAAGCTTTCTTT. Translated: CASSVGQLNTEAFF. The V gene is TRBV9, the J gene TRBJ1-1; D not resolved. CDR3 length: 14 residues. CDR1 and CDR2 (germline): SGDLS, YYNGEE. Between the trimmed V and J ends, which lost 0 bases and 0 bases, there was a span of 6 bases.

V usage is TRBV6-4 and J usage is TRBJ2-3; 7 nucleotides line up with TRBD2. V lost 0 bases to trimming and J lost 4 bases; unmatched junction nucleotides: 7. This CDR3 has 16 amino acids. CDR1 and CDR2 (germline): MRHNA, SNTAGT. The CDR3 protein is CASSDSGGRGSDTQYF. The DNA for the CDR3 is TGTGCCAGCAGTGACTCGGGCGGGAGAGGGTCAGATACGCAGTATTTT.

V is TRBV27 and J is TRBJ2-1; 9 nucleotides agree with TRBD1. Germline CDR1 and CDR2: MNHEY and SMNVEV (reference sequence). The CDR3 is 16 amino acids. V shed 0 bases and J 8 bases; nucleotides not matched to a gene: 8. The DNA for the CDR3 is TGTGCCAGCAGTTTATCGAAAGGGACAGGGACCCATGAGCAGTTCTTC. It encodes CASSLSKGTGTHEQFF.

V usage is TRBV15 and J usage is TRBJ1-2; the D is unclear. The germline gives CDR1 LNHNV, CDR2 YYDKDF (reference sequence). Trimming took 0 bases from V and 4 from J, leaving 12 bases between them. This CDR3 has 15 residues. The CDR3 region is CATSRDPTSIYGYTF. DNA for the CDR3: TGTGCCACCAGCAGAGATCCTACAAGTATCTATGGCTACACCTTC.

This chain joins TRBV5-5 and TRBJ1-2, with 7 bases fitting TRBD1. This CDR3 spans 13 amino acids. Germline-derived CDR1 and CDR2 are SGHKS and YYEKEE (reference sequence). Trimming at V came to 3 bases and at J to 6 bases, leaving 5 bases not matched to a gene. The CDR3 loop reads CASSYIDRDGYTF. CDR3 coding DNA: TGTGCCAGCAGCTATATCGACAGGGATGGCTACACCTTC.

CDR3 protein: CASSLRAGELAEAFF. Written as DNA, the CDR3 is TGCGCCAGCAGCCTCCGGGCAGGGGAGTTGGCTGAAGCTTTCTTT. The chain is built from TRBV4-1 and TRBJ1-1; perhaps TRBD1 as D (6 bases). Germline V lookup: CDR1 MGHRA, CDR2 YSYEKL. CDR3 length: 15 residues. Trimming removed 4 bases at V and 6 bases at J, with 18 bases between.

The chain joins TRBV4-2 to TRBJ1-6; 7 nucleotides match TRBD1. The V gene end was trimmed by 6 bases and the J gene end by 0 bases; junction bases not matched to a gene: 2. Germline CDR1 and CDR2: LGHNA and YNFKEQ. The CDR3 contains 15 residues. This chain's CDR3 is CASRGQSSYNSPLHF. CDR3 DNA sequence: TGTGCCAGCAGGGGACAGAGCTCCTATAATTCACCCCTCCACTTT.

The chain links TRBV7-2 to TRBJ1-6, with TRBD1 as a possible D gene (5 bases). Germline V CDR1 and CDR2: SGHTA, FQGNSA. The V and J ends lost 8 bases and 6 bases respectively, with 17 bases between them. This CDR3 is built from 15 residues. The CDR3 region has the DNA TGTGCCAGCCTGGGGGGGAGCCAGAGTAATTCACCCCTCCACTTT. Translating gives CASLGGSQSNSPLHF.

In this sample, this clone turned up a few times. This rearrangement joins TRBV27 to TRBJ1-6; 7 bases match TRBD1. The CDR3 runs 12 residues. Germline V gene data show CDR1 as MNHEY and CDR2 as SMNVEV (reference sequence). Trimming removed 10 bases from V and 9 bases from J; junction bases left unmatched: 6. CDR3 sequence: CAIHRGGSPLHF. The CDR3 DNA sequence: TGTGCCATCCACAGGGGCGGTTCACCCCTCCACTTT.

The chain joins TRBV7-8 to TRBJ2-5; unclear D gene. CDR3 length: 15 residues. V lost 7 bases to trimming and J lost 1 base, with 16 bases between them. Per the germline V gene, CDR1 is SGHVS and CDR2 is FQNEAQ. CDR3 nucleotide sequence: TGTGCCAGCACCTGGACCAGATTTACCCAAGAGACCCAGTACTTC. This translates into CASTWTRFTQETQYF.

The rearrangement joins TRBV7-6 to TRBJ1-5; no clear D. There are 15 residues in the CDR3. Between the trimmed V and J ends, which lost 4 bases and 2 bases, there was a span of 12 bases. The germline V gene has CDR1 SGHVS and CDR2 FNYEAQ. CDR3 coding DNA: TGTGCCAGCAGCTCGGAATACGGGCGCAATCAGCCCCAGCATTTT. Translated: CASSSEYGRNQPQHF.

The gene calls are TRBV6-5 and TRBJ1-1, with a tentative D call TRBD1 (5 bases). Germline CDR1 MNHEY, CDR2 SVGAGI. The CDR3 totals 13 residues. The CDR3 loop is CASRRAGHTEAFF. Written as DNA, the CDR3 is TGTGCTTCGAGGAGGGCAGGGCACACTGAAGCTTTCTTT.